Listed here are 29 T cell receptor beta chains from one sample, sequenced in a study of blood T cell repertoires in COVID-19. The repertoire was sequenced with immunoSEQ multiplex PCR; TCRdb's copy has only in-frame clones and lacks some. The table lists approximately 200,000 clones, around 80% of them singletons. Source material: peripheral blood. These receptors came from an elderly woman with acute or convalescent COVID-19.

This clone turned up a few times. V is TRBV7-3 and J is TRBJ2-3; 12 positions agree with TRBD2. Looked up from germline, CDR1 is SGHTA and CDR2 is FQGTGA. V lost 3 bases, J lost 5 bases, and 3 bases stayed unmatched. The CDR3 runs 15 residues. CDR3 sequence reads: CASSFLAGGIDTQYF. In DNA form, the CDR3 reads TGTGCCAGCAGCTTCCTAGCGGGAGGGATAGATACGCAGTATTTT. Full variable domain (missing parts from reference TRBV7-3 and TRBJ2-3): GAGVSQTPSNKVTEKGKYVELRCDPISGHTALYWYRQSLGQGPEFLIYFQGTGAADDSGLPNDRFFAVRPEGSVSTLKIQRTERGDSAVYLCASSFLAGGIDTQYFGPGTRLTVL.

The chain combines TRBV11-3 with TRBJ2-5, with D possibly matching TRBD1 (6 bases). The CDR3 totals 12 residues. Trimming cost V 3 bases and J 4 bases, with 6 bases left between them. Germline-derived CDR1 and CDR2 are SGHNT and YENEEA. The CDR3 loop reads CASSLGAETQYF. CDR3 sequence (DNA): TGTGCCAGCAGCTTGGGGGCAGAGACCCAGTACTTC.

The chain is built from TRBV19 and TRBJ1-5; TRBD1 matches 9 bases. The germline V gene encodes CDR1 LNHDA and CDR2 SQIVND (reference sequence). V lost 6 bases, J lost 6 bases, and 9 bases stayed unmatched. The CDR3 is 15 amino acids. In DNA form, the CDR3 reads TGTGCCAGTAGCCTCGGACAGGGGCTGGGTCAGCCCCAGCATTTT. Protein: CASSLGQGLGQPQHF.

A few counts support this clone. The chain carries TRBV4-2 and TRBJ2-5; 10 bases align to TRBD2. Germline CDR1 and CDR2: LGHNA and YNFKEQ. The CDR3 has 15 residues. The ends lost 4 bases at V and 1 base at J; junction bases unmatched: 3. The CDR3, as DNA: TGTGCCAGCAGCCTAAGACTAGCGGGCCAAGAGACCCAGTACTTC. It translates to CASSLRLAGQETQYF.

CDR3 DNA sequence: TGTGCCAGCAGCTTAGCCCCTACTAACGCAGATACGCAGTATTTT. Its translation: CASSLAPTNADTQYF. The chain couples TRBV11-3 to TRBJ2-3, with no clear D. V was shortened by 1 base and J by 4 bases, with 12 bases between the two germline ends. CDR1 and CDR2 (germline): SGHNT, YENEEA. This CDR3 is 15 amino acids long.

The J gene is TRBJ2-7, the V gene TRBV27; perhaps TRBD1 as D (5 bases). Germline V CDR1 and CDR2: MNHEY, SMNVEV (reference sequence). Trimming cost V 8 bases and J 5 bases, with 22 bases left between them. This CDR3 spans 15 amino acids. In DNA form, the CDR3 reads TGTGCCAGCCAGAACTCCTGGCCCCAGGGCCACGAGCAGTACTTC. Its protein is CASQNSWPQGHEQYF.

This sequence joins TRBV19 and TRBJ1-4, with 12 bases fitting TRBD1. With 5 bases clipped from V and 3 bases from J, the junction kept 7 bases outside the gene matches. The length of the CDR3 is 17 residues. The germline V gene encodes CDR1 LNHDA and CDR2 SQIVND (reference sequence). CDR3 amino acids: CASSVRDRGPPNEKLFF. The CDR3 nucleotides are TGTGCCAGTAGTGTCCGGGACAGGGGGCCCCCTAATGAAAAACTGTTTTTT.

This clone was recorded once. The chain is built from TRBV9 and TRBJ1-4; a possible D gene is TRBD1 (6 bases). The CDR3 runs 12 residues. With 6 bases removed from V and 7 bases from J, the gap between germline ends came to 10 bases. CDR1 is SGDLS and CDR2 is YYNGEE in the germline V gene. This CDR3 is CASKGEGEKLFF. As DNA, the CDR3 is TGTGCCAGCAAGGGGGAGGGTGAAAAACTGTTTTTT.

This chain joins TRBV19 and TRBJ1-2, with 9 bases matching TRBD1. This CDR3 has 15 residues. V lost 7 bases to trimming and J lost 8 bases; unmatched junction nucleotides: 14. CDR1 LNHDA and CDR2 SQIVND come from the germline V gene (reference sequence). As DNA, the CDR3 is TGTGCCAGTACACAGGGGGCCGGACGGCTAGCCGGCTACACCTTC. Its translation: CASTQGAGRLAGYTF.

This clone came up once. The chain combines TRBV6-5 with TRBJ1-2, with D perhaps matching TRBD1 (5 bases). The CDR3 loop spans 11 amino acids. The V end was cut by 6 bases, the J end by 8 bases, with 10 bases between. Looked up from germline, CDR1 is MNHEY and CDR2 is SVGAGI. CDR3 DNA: TGTGCCAGCAGCGACAGTGGGGGCTACACCTTC. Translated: CASSDSGGYTF.

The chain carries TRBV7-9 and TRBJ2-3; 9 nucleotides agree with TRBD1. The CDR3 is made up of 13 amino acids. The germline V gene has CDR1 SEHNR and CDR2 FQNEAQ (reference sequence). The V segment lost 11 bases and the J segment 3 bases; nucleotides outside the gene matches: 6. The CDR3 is CAAGQGRTDTQYF. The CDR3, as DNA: TGTGCCGCCGGACAGGGGAGAACAGATACGCAGTATTTT.

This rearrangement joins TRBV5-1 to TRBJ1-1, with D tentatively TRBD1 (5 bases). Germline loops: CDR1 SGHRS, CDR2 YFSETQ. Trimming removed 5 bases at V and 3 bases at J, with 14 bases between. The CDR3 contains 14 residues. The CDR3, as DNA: TGCGCCAGCAGTATCTCACAGGTAGACACTGAAGCTTTCTTT. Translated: CASSISQVDTEAFF.

The CDR3 nucleotides read TGTGCCTGCGGGACAGCAGGCTATAATTCACCCCTCCACTTT. Residues: CACGTAGYNSPLHF. V gene TRBV30 combines with J gene TRBJ1-6; TRBD1 matches at 7 bases. CDR1 is GTSNPN and CDR2 is SVGIG in the germline V gene (reference sequence). J gave up 3 bases and V 6 bases, and 5 bases lay outside the gene matches. The CDR3 is made up of 14 amino acids.

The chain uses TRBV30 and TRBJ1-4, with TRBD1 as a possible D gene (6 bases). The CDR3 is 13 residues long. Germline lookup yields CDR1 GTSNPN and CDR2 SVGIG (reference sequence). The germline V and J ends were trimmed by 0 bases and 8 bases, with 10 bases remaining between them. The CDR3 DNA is TGTGCCTGGAGTGTACAGGGTTACGAAAAACTGTTTTTT. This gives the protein CAWSVQGYEKLFF.

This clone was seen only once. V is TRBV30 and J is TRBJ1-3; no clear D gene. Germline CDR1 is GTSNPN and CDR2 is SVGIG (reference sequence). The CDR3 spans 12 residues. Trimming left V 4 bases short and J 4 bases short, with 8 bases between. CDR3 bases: TGTGCCTGGACAGTTGGCGGAAACACCATATATTTT. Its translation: CAWTVGGNTIYF.

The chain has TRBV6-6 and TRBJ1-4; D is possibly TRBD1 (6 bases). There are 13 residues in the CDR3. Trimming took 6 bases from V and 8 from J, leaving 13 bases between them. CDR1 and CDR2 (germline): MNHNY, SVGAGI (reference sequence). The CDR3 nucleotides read TGTGCCAGCAGACTTGGGACACAGGAAAAACTGTTTTTT. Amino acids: CASRLGTQEKLFF.

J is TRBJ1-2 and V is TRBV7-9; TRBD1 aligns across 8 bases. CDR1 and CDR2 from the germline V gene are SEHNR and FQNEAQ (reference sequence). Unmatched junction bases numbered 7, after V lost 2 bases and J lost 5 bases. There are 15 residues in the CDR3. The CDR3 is CASSLRFRQGYGYTF. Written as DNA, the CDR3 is TGTGCCAGCAGCTTAAGGTTCCGACAGGGGTATGGCTACACCTTC.

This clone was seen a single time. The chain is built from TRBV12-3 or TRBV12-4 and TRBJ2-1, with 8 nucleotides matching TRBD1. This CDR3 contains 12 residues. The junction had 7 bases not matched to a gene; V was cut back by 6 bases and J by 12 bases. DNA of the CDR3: TGTGCCAGCAGCCGAGACAGGGGTCTGCAGTTCTTC. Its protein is CASSRDRGLQFF.

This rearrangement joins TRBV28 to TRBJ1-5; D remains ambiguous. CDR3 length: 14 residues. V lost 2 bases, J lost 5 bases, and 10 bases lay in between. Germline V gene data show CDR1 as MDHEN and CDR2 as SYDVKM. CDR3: CASSLPGRDQPQHF. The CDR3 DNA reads TGTGCCAGCAGTTTACCGGGTCGGGATCAGCCCCAGCATTTT. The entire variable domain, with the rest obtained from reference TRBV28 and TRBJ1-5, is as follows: DVKVTQSSRYLVKRTGEKVFLECVQDMDHENMFWYRQDPGLGLRLIYFSYDVKMKEKGDIPEGYSVSREKKERFSLILESASTNQTSMYLCASSLPGRDQPQHFGDGTRLSIL.

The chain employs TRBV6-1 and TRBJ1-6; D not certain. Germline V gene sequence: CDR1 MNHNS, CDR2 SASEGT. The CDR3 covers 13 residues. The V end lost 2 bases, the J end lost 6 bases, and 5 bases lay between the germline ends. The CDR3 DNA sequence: TGTGCCAGCAGTGAACAGGTTAATTCACCCCTCCACTTT. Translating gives CASSEQVNSPLHF.

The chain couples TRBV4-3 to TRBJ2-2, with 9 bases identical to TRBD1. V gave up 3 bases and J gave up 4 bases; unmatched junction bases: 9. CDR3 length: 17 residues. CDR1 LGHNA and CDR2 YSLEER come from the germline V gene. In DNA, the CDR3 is TGCGCCAGCAGCCATCCTAAGCTGACAGGGGGCACCGGGGAGCTGTTTTTT. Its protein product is CASSHPKLTGGTGELFF.

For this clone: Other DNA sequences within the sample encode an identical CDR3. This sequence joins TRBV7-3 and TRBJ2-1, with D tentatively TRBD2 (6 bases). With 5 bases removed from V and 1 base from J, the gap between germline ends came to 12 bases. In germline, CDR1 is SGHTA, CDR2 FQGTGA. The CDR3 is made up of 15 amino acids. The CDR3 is CASSPGAGSYNEQFF. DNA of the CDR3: TGTGCCAGCAGCCCCGGTGCGGGGTCCTACAATGAGCAGTTCTTC.

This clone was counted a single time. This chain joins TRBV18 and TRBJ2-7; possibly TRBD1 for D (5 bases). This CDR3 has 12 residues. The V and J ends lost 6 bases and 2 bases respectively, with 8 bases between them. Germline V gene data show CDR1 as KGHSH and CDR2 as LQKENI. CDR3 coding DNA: TGTGCCAGCTCCCCGGACACCTACGAGCAGTACTTC. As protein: CASSPDTYEQYF.

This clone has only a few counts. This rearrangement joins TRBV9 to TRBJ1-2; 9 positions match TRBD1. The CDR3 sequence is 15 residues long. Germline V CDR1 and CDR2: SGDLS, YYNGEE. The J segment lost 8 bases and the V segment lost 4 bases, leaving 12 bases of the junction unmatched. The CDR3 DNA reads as TGTGCCAGCAGCAACCCGGGACAGGGACTGTCGGGCTACACCTTC. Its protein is CASSNPGQGLSGYTF. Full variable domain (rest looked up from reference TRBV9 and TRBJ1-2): DSGVTQTPKHLITATGQRVTLRCSPRSGDLSVYWYQQSLDQGLQFLIQYYNGEERAKGNILERFSAQQFPDLHSELNLSSLELGDSALYFCASSNPGQGLSGYTFGSGTRLTVV.

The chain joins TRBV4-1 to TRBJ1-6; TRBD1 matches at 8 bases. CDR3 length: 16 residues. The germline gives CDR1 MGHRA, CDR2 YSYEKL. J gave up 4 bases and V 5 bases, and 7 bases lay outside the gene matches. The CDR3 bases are TGCGCCAGCAGCACCGTTACAGGGGGATATAATTCACCCCTCCACTTT. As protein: CASSTVTGGYNSPLHF.

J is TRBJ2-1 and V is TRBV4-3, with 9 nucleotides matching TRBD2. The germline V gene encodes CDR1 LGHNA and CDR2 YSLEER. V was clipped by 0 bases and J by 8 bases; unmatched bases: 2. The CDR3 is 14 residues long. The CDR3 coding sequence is TGCGCCAGCAGCCAAGAGCGGGGGGGCCATGAGCAGTTCTTC. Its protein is CASSQERGGHEQFF.

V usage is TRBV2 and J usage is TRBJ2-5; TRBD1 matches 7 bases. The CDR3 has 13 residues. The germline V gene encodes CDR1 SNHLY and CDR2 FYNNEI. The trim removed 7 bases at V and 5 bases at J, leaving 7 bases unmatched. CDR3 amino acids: CASNRDREETQYF. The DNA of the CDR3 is TGTGCCAGCAACCGAGACAGGGAGGAGACCCAGTACTTC.

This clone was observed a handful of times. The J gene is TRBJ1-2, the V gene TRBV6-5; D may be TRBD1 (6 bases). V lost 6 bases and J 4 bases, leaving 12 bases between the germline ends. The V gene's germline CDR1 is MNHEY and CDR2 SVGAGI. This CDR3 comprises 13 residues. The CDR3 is CASSPQGTYGYTF. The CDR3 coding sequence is TGTGCCAGCAGCCCCCAGGGGACCTATGGCTACACCTTC.

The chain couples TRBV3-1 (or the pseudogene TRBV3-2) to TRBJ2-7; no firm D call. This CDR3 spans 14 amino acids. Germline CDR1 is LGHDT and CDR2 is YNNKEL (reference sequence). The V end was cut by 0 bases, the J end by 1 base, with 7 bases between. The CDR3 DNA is TGTGCCAGCAGCCAAGATCACAGTTCCTACGAGCAGTACTTC. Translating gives CASSQDHSSYEQYF.